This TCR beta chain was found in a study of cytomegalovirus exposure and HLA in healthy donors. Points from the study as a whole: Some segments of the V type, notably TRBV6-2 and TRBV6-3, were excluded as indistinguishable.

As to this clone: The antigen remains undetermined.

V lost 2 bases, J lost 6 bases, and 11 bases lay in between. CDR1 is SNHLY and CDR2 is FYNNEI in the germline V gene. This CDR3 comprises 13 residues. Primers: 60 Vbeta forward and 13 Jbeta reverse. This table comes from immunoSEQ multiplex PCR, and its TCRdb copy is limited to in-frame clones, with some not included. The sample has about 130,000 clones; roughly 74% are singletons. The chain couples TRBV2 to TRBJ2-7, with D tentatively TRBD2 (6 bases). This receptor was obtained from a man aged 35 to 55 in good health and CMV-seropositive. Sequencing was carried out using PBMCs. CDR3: CASSESGVGEQYF. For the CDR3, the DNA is TGTGCCAGCAGTGAATCGGGGGTTGGCGAGCAGTACTTC.